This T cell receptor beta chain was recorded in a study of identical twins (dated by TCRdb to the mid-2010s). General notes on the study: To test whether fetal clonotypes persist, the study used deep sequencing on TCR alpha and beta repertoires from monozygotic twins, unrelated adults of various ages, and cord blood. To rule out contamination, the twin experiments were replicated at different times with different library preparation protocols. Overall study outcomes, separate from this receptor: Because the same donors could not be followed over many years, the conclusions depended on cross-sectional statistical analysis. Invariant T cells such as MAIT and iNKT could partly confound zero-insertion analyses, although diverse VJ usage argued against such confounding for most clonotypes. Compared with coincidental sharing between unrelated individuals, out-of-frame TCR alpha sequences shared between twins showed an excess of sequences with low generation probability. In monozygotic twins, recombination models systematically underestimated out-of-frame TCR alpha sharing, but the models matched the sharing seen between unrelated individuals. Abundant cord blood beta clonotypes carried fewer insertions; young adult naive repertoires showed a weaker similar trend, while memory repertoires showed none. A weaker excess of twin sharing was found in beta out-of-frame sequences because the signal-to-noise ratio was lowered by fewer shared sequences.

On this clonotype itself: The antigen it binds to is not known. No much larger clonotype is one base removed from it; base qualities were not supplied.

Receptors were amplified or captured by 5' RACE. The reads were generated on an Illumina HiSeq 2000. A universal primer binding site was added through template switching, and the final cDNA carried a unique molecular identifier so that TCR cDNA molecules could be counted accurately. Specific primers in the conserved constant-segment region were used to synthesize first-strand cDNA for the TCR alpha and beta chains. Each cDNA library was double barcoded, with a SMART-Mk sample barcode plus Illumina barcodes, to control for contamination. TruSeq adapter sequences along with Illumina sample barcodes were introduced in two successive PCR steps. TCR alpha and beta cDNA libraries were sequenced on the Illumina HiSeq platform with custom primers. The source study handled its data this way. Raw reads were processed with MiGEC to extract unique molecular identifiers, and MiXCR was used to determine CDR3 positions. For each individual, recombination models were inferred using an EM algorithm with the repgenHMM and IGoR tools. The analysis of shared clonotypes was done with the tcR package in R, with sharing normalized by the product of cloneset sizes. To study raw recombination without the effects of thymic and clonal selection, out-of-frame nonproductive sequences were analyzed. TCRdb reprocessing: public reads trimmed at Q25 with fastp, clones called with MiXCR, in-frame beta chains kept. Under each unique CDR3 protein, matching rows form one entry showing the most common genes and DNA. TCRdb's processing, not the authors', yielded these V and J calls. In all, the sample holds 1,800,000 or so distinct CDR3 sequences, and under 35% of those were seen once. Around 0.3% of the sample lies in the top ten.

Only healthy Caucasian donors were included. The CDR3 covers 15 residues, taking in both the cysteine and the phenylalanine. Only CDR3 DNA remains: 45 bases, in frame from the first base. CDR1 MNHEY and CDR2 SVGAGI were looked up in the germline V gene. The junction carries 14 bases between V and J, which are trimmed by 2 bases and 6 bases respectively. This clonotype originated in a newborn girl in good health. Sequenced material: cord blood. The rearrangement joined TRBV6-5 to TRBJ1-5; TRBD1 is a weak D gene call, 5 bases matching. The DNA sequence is TGTGCCAGCAGTTACATTCAGGGAACGGGTCAGCCCCAGCATTTT. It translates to CASSYIQGTGQPQHF.